The rows below give T cell receptor delta chains drawn from one sample of a study of Vδ1+ human thymocytes. TCRdb fed the multiplex PCR reads to CATT. The profile shows about 50,000 delta-chain clones, around 16% of them singletons. The specimen was Vdelta1+ gamma-delta thymocytes from the thymus. These TCRs come from a girl less than two years old who had congenital heart surgery. Both conserved end residues are part of each CDR3. Each record gives: J gene, V gene, D gene, clone size, CDR3 protein, CDR3 DNA. The D gene is left open where the match is weak. Where a row states a size, it is once, few, many or the class of an expanded clone; other rows omit it.

>TRDJ1|TRDV1|TRDD3|few
CALGAPGDTADKLIF
TGTGCTCTTGGGGCCCCGGGGGATACGGCCGATAAACTCATCTTT
>TRDJ1|TRDV1|TRDD3|once
CALGEPASYLKTGGSYDKLIF
TGTGCTCTTGGGGAACCCGCTTCCTACCTTAAAACTGGGGGATCTTACGATAAACTCATCTTT
>TRDJ3|TRDV3|TRDD3|-
CALFAFPQDTGGYLTTIWGSWDTRQMFF
TGTGCCTTGTTTGCCTTCCCCCAAGATACTGGGGGATACTTAACGACCATTTGGGGCTCCTGGGACACCCGACAGATGTTTTTC
>TRDJ1|TRDV1|-|few
CALGELPPSTARRGIDADKLIF
TGTGCTCTTGGGGAACTGCCCCCCTCTACGGCCCGCCGGGGTATCGACGCCGATAAACTCATCTTT
>TRDJ1|TRDV1|TRDD3|few
CALVPHLRGHWIRPYTDKLIF
TGTGCTCTCGTGCCTCATCTCCGGGGGCACTGGATACGTCCTTACACCGATAAACTCATCTTT
>TRDJ1|TRDV2|-|medium-sized
CACDTPGNWYTDKLIF
TGTGCCTGTGACACGCCGGGAAACTGGTACACCGATAAACTCATCTTT
>TRDJ1|TRDV1|-|few
CALLHLPPYTDKLIF
TGTGCTCTTTTACACTTACCTCCGTACACCGATAAACTCATCTTT
>TRDJ1|TRDV1|-|-
CALGEPPRRELFLADKLIF
TGTGCTCTTGGGGAGCCTCCACGGAGAGAACTTTTTCTCGCGGATAAACTCATCTTT
>TRDJ1|TRDV1|-|-
CALGAPPYTDKLIF
TGTGCTCTTGGGGCTCCCCCGTACACCGATAAACTCATCTTT
>TRDJ1|TRDV1|-|few
CALGEQSPTNTDKLIF
TGTGCTCTTGGGGAACAGAGTCCGACTAACACCGATAAACTCATCTTT
>TRDJ1|TRDV1|-|-
CALGELVPPADKLIF
TGTGCTCTTGGGGAACTGGTTCCTCCAGCCGATAAACTCATCTTT
>TRDJ1|TRDV2|TRDD3|-
CACDTPRAGGYFDKLIF
TGTGCCTGTGACACCCCACGTGCTGGGGGATACTTCGATAAACTCATCTTT
>TRDJ1|TRDV1|TRDD3|few
CALGESFQRLGDNFTDKLIF
TGTGCTCTTGGGGAATCGTTCCAGAGGCTGGGGGATAACTTTACCGATAAACTCATCTTT
>TRDJ1|TRDV1|TRDD3|-
CALGDLFPWGIRGTDKLIF
TGTGCTCTTGGGGACTTATTCCCGTGGGGGATACGTGGCACCGATAAACTCATCTTT
>TRDJ1|TRDV1|-|-
CALGAYKSPDGKQLIPDKLIF
TGTGCTCTTGGGGCGTACAAGAGCCCTGACGGTAAGCAACTCATTCCCGATAAACTCATCTTT
>TRDJ1|TRDV1|-|few
CALGKGHWRGSTDKLIF
TGTGCTCTTGGGAAAGGCCACTGGAGGGGAAGCACCGATAAACTCATCTTT
>TRDJ1|TRDV2|-|many
CACDSPVDYTDKLIF
TGTGCCTGTGACTCCCCGGTCGATTACACCGATAAACTCATCTTT
>TRDJ3|TRDV2|TRDD3|many
CACDTVLGVRSWDTRQMFF
TGTGCCTGTGACACCGTACTGGGGGTCCGCTCCTGGGACACCCGACAGATGTTTTTC
>TRDJ1|TRDV1|-|few
CALGELGDQVESYTDKLIF
TGTGCTCTTGGGGAACTGGGGGACCAAGTTGAATCCTACACCGATAAACTCATCTTT
>TRDJ1|TRDV1|TRDD3|-
CALGERDPTDDWGIRGTDKLIF
TGTGCTCTTGGCGAACGCGATCCTACAGATGACTGGGGGATACGTGGAACCGATAAACTCATCTTT
>TRDJ1|TRDV1|-|few
CALGEPLRATLIHTDKLIF
TGTGCTCTTGGGGAACCGCTGAGGGCGACGCTCATCCATACCGATAAACTCATCTTT
>TRDJ1|TRDV1|TRDD3|few
CALGECDLLTTPSILGDLEADKLIF
TGTGCTCTTGGGGAATGTGACCTTCTTACCACCCCGAGTATACTGGGGGATTTAGAGGCCGATAAACTCATCTTT
>TRDJ1|TRDV2|-|-
CACDAAGALRYTDKLIF
TGTGCCTGTGACGCCGCGGGGGCTCTACGGTACACCGATAAACTCATCTTT
>TRDJ1|TRDV1|-|-
CALGNQRQYDKLIF
TGTGCTCTTGGGAATCAGCGCCAATACGATAAACTCATCTTT
>TRDJ1|TRDV1|-|few
CALGDLRYTDKLIF
TGCGCTCTTGGGGACCTGAGGTACACCGATAAACTCATCTTT
>TRDJ1|TRDV2|-|-
CAGDFTRPSSLLGAYTDKLIF
TGTGCCGGTGACTTTACACGGCCTTCCTCCTTACTGGGGGCGTACACCGATAAACTCATCTTT
>TRDJ1|TRDV1|TRDD3|-
CALGDSFPPGSTPYWGMPYTDKLIF
TGTGCTCTTGGGGATTCCTTCCCCCCCGGATCCACGCCGTACTGGGGGATGCCTTACACCGATAAACTCATCTTT
>TRDJ3|TRDV2|TRDD3|few
CACDPLLGESWDTRQMFF
TGTGCCTGTGACCCCCTTCTGGGGGAATCCTGGGACACCCGACAAATGTTTTTC